This T cell receptor (beta chain) was recovered during a study of T cells after yellow fever vaccination. The CDR3 totals 16 residues. The V gene's germline CDR1 is LNHNV and CDR2 YYDKDF (reference sequence). The V segment lost 0 bases and the J segment 13 bases; nucleotides outside the gene matches: 7. TCRdb processed the 5' RACE reads anew with MiXCR; each CDR3 protein has one entry. The table shows some 80,000 distinct CDR3 sequences, with 10% to 15% occurring only once. This clonotype has only a few counts. The starting material was CD8+ T cells not binding an NS4B(214-222) dextramer, sorted from PBMCs, obtained roughly 20 days after the first yellow fever vaccination. This TCR derives from a man between 18 and 35 years old who received the YFV17D yellow fever vaccine. V is TRBV15 and J is TRBJ2-1, with 15 bases aligning to TRBD2. CDR3 protein: CATSRDRGLAGGGQFF. DNA of the CDR3: TGTGCCACCAGCAGAGATCGAGGACTAGCGGGGGGGGGTCAGTTCTTC.